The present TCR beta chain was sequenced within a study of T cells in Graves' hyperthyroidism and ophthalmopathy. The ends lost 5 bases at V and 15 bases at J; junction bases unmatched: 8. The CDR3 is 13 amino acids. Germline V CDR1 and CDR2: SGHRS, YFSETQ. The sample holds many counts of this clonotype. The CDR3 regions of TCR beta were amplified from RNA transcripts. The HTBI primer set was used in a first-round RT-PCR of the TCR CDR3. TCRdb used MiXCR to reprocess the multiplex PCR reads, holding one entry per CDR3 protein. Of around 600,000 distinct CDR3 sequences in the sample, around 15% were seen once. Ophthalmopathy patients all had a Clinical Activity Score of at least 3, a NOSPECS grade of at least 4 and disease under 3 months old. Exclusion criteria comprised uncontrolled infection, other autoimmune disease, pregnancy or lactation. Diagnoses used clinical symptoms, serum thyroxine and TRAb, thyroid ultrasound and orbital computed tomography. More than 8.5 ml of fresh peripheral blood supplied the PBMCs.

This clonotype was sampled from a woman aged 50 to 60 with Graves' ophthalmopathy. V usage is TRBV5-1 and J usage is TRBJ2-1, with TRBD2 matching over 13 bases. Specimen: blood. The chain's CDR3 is CASRPGLAGEGFF. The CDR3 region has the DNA TGCGCCAGCAGACCTGGACTAGCGGGAGAAGGGTTCTTC.